This record concerns one T cell receptor (beta chain) sequence. In germline, CDR1 is SEHNR, CDR2 FQNEAQ (reference sequence). The CDR3 length is 15 residues. Trimming removed 5 bases from V and 0 bases from J, with 12 bases in between. The data belong to a study of control samples from healthy donors and cancer patients. Sequenced by immunoSEQ multiplex PCR; TCRdb stores in-frame clones only, minus some. The sample has about 170,000 clones, around 90% seen once. Sequencing was performed on blood. This TCR derives from a woman under 40 in good health. The J gene is TRBJ2-3, the V gene TRBV7-9, with D tentatively TRBD1 (6 bases). The CDR3 region is CASSATGMSTDTQYF. CDR3 sequence (DNA): TGTGCCAGCAGCGCAACAGGGATGAGCACAGATACGCAGTATTTT.